This TCR beta chain was identified in a study of cytomegalovirus exposure and HLA in healthy donors. Study-wide findings and caveats: Likely technical artifact: a cluster of highly shared sequence variants.

Germline CDR1 reads SGHNT; CDR2 reads YYREEE (reference sequence). The CDR3 has 12 residues. V gave up 1 base and J gave up 7 bases, with 6 bases separating them. Researchers ran the PCR with 60 Vbeta and 13 Jbeta primers. Clones were read by immunoSEQ multiplex PCR, and TCRdb kept only the in-frame ones, dropping some. The sample lists approximately 100,000 clones, roughly two thirds occurring once. This clone was detected once. What it binds is unknown. The clonotype originates from a man between 40 and 49 years old in good health and CMV-seronegative. The chain has TRBV5-4 and TRBJ1-5; perhaps TRBD1 as D (5 bases). Sequencing used PBMCs. CDR3 DNA sequence: TGTGCCAGCAGCTTGAGGGGACAGCCCCAGCATTTT. Translation: CASSLRGQPQHF.